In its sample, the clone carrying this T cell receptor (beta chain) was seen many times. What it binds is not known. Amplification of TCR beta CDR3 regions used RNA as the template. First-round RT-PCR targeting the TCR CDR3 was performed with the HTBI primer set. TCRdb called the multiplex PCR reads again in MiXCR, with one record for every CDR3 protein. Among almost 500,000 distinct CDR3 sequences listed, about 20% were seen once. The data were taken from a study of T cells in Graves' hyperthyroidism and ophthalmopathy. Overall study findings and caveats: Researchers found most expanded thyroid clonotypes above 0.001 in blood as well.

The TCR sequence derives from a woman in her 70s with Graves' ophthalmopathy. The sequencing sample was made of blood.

Written as DNA, the CDR3 is TGCGCCAGCAGCTTGCAAGGGTCTGAGCAGTTCTTC. It encodes CASSLQGSEQFF. The gene calls are TRBV5-1 and TRBJ2-1; no reliable D call. Trimming pared 1 base from V and 9 bases from J, leaving 8 bases between. This CDR3 region has 12 residues. From germline, CDR1 is SGHRS and CDR2 YFSETQ.